This T cell receptor (beta chain) comes out of a study of cytomegalovirus exposure and HLA in healthy donors. Study-level findings and limits: Several V segments, TRBV6-2 and TRBV6-3 among them, could not be told apart and were dropped.

Use of 60 Vbeta and 13 Jbeta primers characterized the PCR. Method: immunoSEQ multiplex PCR; TCRdb's copy keeps in-frame clones and lacks some. The sample holds fewer than 140,000 clones, 70% to 80% seen once. To note about this clone: Its cognate antigen is unknown.

The CDR3 is 15 residues long. The germline gives CDR1 MGHRA, CDR2 YSYEKL. V dropped 0 bases and J dropped 2; count of bases not matched to a gene: 4. The V and J genes are TRBV4-1 and TRBJ2-7, with TRBD2 identical over 7 bases. Material for sequencing was PBMCs. The sequence derives from a female donor in good health and CMV-seronegative. The CDR3 DNA sequence: TGCGCCAGCAGCCAAGAGAGCGGGATCCCCTACGAGCAGTACTTC. This codes for CASSQESGIPYEQYF.